Described below is a single T cell receptor beta chain sequence and its context. CDR1 is WSHSY, CDR2 SAAADI, per germline. The CDR3 is 15 residues long. V lost 2 bases and J lost 2, with 12 bases in between. The data belong to a study of blood T cell repertoires in COVID-19. Across the whole study: Acute-phase and convalescent COVID-19 samples originated in the United States, Italy and Spain. PBMCs, B-cell-depleted T cells, or T cells provided the cDNA or gDNA that made up the material.

Original methodology: Amplification with reference gene primers provided the estimates of nucleated cell counts. Repertoires were generated with immunoSEQ multiplex PCR, while TCRdb's copy carries only in-frame clones and drops some. V and J calls and clone size come straight from that table; D and trimming were deduced from the DNA. The repertoire holds approximately 140,000 clones, with about 74% as singletons. The TCR comes from a man aged 50 to 60 with acute or convalescent COVID-19. The sequenced material came from peripheral blood. The V and J genes are TRBV10-2 and TRBJ1-2; possible D gene TRBD1, 6 bases. Written as DNA, the CDR3 is TGCGCCAGCAGTGAGCCTCTTCAGGGGAACTATGGCTACACCTTC. Encoded protein: CASSEPLQGNYGYTF.